Below are 20 T cell receptor beta chains sequenced from a single sample in a study of cytomegalovirus exposure and HLA in healthy donors. A multiplex PCR was run with 60 Vbeta primers and 13 Jbeta primers. The repertoire was sequenced with immunoSEQ multiplex PCR; TCRdb's copy has only in-frame clones and lacks some. Among 90,000 to 150,000 clones listed, 55% to 65% were seen once. The source material was PBMCs. The receptors originated from a man aged 35-49 years in good health and CMV-seropositive.

CDR3 bases: TGTGCCAGCGGGCAGGGTTGGTATGGCTACACCTTC. It specifies CASGQGWYGYTF. This chain uses TRBV28 with TRBJ1-2; possible D gene TRBD1, 5 bases. Germline V CDR1 and CDR2: MDHEN, SYDVKM. The CDR3 contains 12 residues. V was trimmed by 8 bases and J by 5 bases, leaving 12 bases between them.

This clone was observed a few times. The V gene is TRBV7-2, the J gene TRBJ2-7; 8 positions agree with TRBD2. The germline V gene has CDR1 SGHTA and CDR2 FQGNSA. With V trimmed by 1 base and J by 5 bases, 4 bases remained unmatched. The CDR3 runs 14 residues. CDR3 sequence reads: CASSLVGSGDEQYF. The CDR3 bases are TGTGCCAGCAGCTTAGTAGGTAGCGGGGACGAGCAGTACTTC. The complete variable domain, with remaining parts taken from reference TRBV7-2 and TRBJ2-7, reads GAGVSQSPSNKVTEKGKDVELRCDPISGHTALYWYRQSLGQGLEFLIYFQGNSAPDKSGLPSDRFSAERTGGSVSTLTIQRTQQEDSAVYLCASSLVGSGDEQYFGPGTRLTVT.

This chain uses TRBV10-1 with TRBJ2-7; D unclear. Per the germline V gene, CDR1 is WNHNN and CDR2 is SYGVQD (reference sequence). Trimming took 6 bases from V and 3 from J, leaving 15 bases between them. The CDR3 runs 14 residues. CDR3 nucleotide sequence: TGCGCCAGCAGGGCAGGATCGCCTTTCTACGAGCAGTACTTC. Translation gives CASRAGSPFYEQYF.

This clone was recorded a few times. This chain links TRBV11-1 with TRBJ1-5; 7 bases are shared with TRBD1. The V and J ends lost 5 bases and 7 bases, in that order; junction bases with no gene match: 5. Germline values: CDR1 SGHAT, CDR2 FQDESV (reference sequence). This CDR3 is built from 13 residues. CDR3: CASSLDRVQPQHF. DNA of the CDR3: TGTGCCAGCAGCCTCGACAGGGTACAGCCCCAGCATTTT.

J is TRBJ2-6 and V is TRBV5-6, with TRBD1 matching 9 bases. This CDR3 has 18 amino acids. The germline V gene encodes CDR1 SGHDT and CDR2 YYEEEE. The junction had 7 bases not matched to a gene; V was cut back by 1 base and J by 2 bases. The CDR3 protein is CASSLIQGAVPGANVLTF. The CDR3 nucleotides are TGTGCCAGCAGCTTGATACAGGGGGCGGTCCCTGGGGCCAACGTCCTGACTTTC. Drawing the rest from reference TRBV5-6 and TRBJ2-6, the complete variable domain is DAGVTQSPTHLIKTRGQQVTLRCSPKSGHDTVSWYQQALGQGPQFIFQYYEEEERQRGNFPDRFSGHQFPNYSSELNVNALLLGDSALYLCASSLIQGAVPGANVLTFGAGSRLTVL.

This clone was counted a single time. The gene calls are TRBV9 and TRBJ2-7; no definite D call. The CDR3 extends over 16 amino acids. Deletions cut 2 bases from V and 0 bases from J, with 15 bases between. CDR1 and CDR2 from the germline V gene are SGDLS and YYNGEE. CDR3 region: CASSVPHLTNSYEQYF. CDR3 DNA sequence: TGTGCCAGCAGCGTTCCACACCTCACCAACTCCTACGAGCAGTACTTC.

The chain has TRBV25-1 and TRBJ1-4, with D possibly TRBD1 on 5 matching bases. Germline V gives CDR1 MGHDK, CDR2 SYGVNS. The V end lost 2 bases, the J end lost 7 bases, and 14 bases lay between the germline ends. This CDR3 has 15 amino acids. The CDR3 loop is CASSEVPGKGEKLFF. Written as DNA, the CDR3 is TGTGCCAGCAGTGAAGTCCCAGGGAAGGGTGAAAAACTGTTTTTT.

The chain has TRBV7-9 and TRBJ1-2; 8 nucleotides agree with TRBD1. Germline-derived CDR1 and CDR2 are SEHNR and FQNEAQ (reference sequence). The V segment lost 0 bases and the J segment 0 bases; nucleotides outside the gene matches: 3. CDR3 length equals 16 residues. For the CDR3, the DNA is TGTGCCAGCAGCTTAGCCGGGACAGGAACTAACTATGGCTACACCTTC. Protein: CASSLAGTGTNYGYTF.

This clone was counted between two and nine times. The chain uses TRBV7-2 and TRBJ2-3, with no clear D. V lost 6 bases, J lost 4 bases, and 11 bases lay in between. This CDR3 spans 13 amino acids. CDR1 is SGHTA and CDR2 is FQGNSA in the germline V gene. The CDR3 bases are TGTGCCAGCAGACCCCCCGACTCAGATACGCAGTATTTT. This gives the protein CASRPPDSDTQYF.

The gene calls are TRBV2 and TRBJ2-2; D is ambiguous. CDR1 is SNHLY and CDR2 is FYNNEI in the germline V gene. This CDR3 comprises 14 residues. V gave up 2 bases and J gave up 8 bases, with 12 bases separating them. The DNA for the CDR3 is TGTGCCAGCAGTGAAACGCTCCTCCGGGGGGAGCTGTTTTTT. As protein: CASSETLLRGELFF.

The table lists this clone with many counts. V is TRBV2 and J is TRBJ2-3; 9 nucleotides match TRBD1. The CDR3 loop spans 16 amino acids. The V segment lost 6 bases and the J segment 2 bases; nucleotides outside the gene matches: 9. Germline V CDR1 and CDR2: SNHLY, FYNNEI. The CDR3 protein is CASSRDREAFTDTQYF. The CDR3 bases are TGTGCCAGCAGCCGGGACAGGGAGGCGTTCACAGATACGCAGTATTTT.

The chain is built from TRBV7-3 and TRBJ2-4, with 8 bases matching TRBD2. The V and J ends lost 1 base and 3 bases, in that order; junction bases with no gene match: 8. The CDR3 is 17 residues long. The germline CDR1 and CDR2 sequences are SGHTA and FQGTGA. The CDR3 region is CASSLNPAGAGKNIQYF. The CDR3 DNA follows: TGTGCCAGCAGCTTAAATCCAGCGGGAGCAGGCAAAAACATTCAGTACTTC.

The V gene is TRBV7-2, the J gene TRBJ2-3, with D maybe TRBD2 (6 bases). V dropped 2 bases and J dropped 4 bases, with 19 bases sitting between them. The CDR3 covers 17 residues. The germline gives CDR1 SGHTA, CDR2 FQGNSA. CDR3 sequence: CASSLRRAGGTADTQYF. The CDR3 DNA reads as TGTGCCAGCAGCTTACGACGGGCGGGTGGGACTGCAGATACGCAGTATTTT. Looking up the rest from reference TRBV7-2 and TRBJ2-3 gives the full variable domain: GAGVSQSPSNKVTEKGKDVELRCDPISGHTALYWYRQSLGQGLEFLIYFQGNSAPDKSGLPSDRFSAERTGGSVSTLTIQRTQQEDSAVYLCASSLRRAGGTADTQYFGPGTRLTVL.

This chain joins TRBV28 and TRBJ2-3; 9 bases map to TRBD1. Germline CDR1 MDHEN, CDR2 SYDVKM. The J segment lost 5 bases and the V segment lost 4 bases, leaving 7 bases of the junction unmatched. CDR3 length: 15 residues. CDR3 sequence: CASSSTGGWRDTQYF. The CDR3 DNA is TGTGCCAGCAGTTCGACAGGGGGTTGGAGAGATACGCAGTATTTT. Looking up the rest from reference TRBV28 and TRBJ2-3 gives the full variable domain: DVKVTQSSRYLVKRTGEKVFLECVQDMDHENMFWYRQDPGLGLRLIYFSYDVKMKEKGDIPEGYSVSREKKERFSLILESASTNQTSMYLCASSSTGGWRDTQYFGPGTRLTVL.

Here the CDR3 DNA reads TGTGCCATCTCAAGGGGGCAAGAGACCCAGTACTTC. This encodes CAISRGQETQYF. The chain joins TRBV10-3 to TRBJ2-5; maybe TRBD1 (6 bases). The V end lost 8 bases, the J end lost 2 bases, and 9 bases lay between the germline ends. The CDR3 has 12 amino acids. Germline-derived CDR1 and CDR2 are ENHRY and SYGVKD.

This clone has only a few counts. The V call is TRBV16, the J call TRBJ2-5, with no clear D. The DNA end is a closer match to TRBJ2-7, so the J assignment may be wrong. The CDR3 is made up of 12 amino acids. CDR1 and CDR2 (germline): KGHSY, FQNENV. CDR3 coding DNA: TGTGCCAGCAGCTGGTCCGGTTTCGAGCAGTACTTC. Encoded protein: CASSWSGFEQYF.

A remark on this clone: At one of its ends the junction is not consistent with the germline gene, which may arise from a read error. This rearrangement joins TRBV6-6 to TRBJ2-1; D unclear. CDR1 is MNHNY and CDR2 is SVGAGI in the germline V gene (reference sequence). The CDR3 covers 11 residues. Written as DNA, the CDR3 is TGTACCAGCAGTTACCCCTATGAGCAGTTCTTC. This codes for CTSSYPYEQFF.

The chain carries TRBV7-9 and TRBJ1-2; D may be TRBD1 (6 bases). The CDR3 length is 15 residues. The germline gives CDR1 SEHNR, CDR2 FQNEAQ (reference sequence). V was clipped by 0 bases and J by 2 bases, with 10 bases between them. The CDR3 DNA reads as TGTGCCAGCAGCTTAGCGTGGGACACCAACTATGGCTACACCTTC. This sequence encodes CASSLAWDTNYGYTF.

The chain carries TRBV7-3 and TRBJ2-3; maybe TRBD2 (6 bases). From germline, CDR1 is SGHTA and CDR2 FQGTGA. V lost 4 bases, J lost 3 bases, and 23 bases lay in between. This CDR3 region has 18 residues. The CDR3 loop reads CASSYTPRLGGSTDTQYF. Written as DNA, the CDR3 is TGTGCCAGCAGCTATACCCCCAGATTGGGGGGTAGTACAGATACGCAGTATTTT.

This chain connects TRBV21-1 to TRBJ2-1; TRBD2 is taken as the D call from the table, unchecked against the DNA. TRBV21-1 is designated a pseudogene. The CDR3 length is 22 residues. The CDR3 is CASSKAKSRGLECSGGNNEQFF. CDR3 DNA: TGTGCCAGCAGCAAAGCTAAGTCCAGGGGGCTAGAATGTAGCGGGGGAAACAATGAGCAGTTCTTC.